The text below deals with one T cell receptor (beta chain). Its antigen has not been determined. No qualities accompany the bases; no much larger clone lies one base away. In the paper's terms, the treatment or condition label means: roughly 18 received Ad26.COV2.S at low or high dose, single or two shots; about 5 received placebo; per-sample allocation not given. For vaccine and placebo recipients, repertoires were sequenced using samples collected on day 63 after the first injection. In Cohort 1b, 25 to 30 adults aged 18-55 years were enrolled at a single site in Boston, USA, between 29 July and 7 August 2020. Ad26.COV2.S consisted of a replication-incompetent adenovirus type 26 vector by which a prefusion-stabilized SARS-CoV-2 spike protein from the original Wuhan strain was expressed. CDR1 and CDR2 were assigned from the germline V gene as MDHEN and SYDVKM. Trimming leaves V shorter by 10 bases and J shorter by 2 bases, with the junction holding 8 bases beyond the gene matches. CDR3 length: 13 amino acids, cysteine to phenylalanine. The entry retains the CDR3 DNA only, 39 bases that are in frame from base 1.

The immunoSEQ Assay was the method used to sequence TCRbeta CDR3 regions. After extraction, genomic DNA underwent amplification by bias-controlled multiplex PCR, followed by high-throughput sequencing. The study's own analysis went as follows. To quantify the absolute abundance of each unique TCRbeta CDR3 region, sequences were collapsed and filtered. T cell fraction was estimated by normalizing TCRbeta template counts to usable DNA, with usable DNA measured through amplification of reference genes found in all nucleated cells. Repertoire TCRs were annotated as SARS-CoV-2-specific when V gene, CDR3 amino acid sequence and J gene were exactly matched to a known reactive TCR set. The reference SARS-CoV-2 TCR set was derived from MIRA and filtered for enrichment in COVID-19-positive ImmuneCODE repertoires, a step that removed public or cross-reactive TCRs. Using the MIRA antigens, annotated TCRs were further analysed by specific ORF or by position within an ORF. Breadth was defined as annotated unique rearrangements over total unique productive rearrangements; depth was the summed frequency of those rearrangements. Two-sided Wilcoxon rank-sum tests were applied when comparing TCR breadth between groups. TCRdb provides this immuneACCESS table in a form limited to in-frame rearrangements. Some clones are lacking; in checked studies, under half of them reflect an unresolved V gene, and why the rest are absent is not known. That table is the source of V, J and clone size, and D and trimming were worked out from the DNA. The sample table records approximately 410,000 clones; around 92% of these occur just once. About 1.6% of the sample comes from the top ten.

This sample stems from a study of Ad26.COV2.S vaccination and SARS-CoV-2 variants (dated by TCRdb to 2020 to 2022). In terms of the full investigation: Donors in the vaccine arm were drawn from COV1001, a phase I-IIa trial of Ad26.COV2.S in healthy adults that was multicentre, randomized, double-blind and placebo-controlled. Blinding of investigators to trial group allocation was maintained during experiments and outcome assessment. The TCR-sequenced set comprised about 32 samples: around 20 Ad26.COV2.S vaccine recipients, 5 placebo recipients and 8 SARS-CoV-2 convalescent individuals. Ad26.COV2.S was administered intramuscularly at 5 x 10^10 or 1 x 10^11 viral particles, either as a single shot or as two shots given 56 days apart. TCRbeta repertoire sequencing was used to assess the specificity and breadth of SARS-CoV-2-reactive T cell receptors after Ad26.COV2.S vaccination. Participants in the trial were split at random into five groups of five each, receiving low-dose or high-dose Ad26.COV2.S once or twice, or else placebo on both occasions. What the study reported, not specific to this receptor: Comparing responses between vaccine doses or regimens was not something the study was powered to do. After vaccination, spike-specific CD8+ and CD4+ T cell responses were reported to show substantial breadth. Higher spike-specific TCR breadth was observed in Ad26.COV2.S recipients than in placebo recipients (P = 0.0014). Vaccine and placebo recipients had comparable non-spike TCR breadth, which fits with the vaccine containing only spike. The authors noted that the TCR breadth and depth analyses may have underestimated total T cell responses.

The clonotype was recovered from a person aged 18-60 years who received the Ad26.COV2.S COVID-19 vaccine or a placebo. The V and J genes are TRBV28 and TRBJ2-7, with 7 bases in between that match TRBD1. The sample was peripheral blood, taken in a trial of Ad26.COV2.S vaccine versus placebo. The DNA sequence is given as TGTGCCATCCAACAGGGGAGCCCCTACGAGCAGTACTTC. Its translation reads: CAIQQGSPYEQYF.